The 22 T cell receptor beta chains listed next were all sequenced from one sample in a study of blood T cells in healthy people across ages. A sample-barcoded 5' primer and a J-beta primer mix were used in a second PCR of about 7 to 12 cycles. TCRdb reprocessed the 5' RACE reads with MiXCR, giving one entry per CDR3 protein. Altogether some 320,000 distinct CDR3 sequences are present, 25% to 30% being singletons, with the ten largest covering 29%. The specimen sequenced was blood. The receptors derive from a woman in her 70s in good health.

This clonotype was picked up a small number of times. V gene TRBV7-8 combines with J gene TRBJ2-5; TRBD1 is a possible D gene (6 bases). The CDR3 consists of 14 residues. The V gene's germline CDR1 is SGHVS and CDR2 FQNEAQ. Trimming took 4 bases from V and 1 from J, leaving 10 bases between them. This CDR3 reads CASSYDRSQETQYF. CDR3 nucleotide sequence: TGTGCCAGCAGCTATGACAGGAGCCAAGAGACCCAGTACTTC.

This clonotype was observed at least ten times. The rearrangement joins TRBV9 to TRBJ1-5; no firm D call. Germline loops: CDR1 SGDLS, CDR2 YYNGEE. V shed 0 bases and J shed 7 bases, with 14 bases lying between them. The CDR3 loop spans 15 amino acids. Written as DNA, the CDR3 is TGTGCCAGCAGCGTAGATGGCAAGGAGAAACAGCCCCAGCATTTT. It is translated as CASSVDGKEKQPQHF.

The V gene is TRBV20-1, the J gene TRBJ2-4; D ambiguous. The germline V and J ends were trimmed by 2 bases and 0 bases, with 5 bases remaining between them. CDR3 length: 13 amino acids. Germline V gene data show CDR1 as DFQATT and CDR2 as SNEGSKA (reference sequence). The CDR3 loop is CSARLLAKNIQYF. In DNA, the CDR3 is TGCAGTGCTAGACTCTTAGCCAAAAACATTCAGTACTTC.

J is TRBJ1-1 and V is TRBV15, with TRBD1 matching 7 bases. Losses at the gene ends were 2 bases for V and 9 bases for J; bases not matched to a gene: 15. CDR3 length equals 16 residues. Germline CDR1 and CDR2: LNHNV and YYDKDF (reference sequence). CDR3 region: CATSRTERQGMSKAFF. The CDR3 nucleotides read TGTGCCACCAGCAGAACCGAACGACAGGGAATGAGTAAAGCTTTCTTT.

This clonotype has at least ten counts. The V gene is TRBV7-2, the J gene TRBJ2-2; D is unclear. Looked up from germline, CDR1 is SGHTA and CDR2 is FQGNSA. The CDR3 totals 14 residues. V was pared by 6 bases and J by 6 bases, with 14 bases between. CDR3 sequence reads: CASSPAGASGELFF. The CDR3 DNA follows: TGTGCCAGCAGTCCCGCCGGCGCTTCCGGGGAGCTGTTTTTT.

The CDR3 nucleotides read TGTGCCAGCAGTTACTCGTCTGGGGAGCCCCAGCATTTT. Translated: CASSYSSGEPQHF. The chain joins TRBV6-5 to TRBJ1-5; unclear D gene. Germline loops: CDR1 MNHEY, CDR2 SVGAGI. V lost 0 bases to trimming and J lost 8 bases, with 8 bases between them. The CDR3 is 13 residues long.

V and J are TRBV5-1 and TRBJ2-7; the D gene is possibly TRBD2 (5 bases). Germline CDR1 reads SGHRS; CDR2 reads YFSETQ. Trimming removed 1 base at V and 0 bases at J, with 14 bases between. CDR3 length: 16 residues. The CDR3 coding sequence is TGCGCCAGCAGCTTGTCGCCGGGAAGAAGCTCCTACGAGCAGTACTTC. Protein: CASSLSPGRSSYEQYF.

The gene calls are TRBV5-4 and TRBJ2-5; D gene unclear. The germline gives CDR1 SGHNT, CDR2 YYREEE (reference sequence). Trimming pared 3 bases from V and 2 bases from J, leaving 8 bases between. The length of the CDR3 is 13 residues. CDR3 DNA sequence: TGTGCCAGCAGCTGTCGTAGTCAAGAGACCCAGTACTTC. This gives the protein CASSCRSQETQYF.

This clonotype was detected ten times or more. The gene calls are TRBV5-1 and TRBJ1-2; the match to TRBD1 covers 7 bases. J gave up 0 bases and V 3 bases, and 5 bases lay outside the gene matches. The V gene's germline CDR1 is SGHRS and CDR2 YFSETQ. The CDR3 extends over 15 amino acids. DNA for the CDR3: TGCGCCAGCAGCTCCAGGGGGTCCGCTAACTATGGCTACACCTTC. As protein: CASSSRGSANYGYTF.

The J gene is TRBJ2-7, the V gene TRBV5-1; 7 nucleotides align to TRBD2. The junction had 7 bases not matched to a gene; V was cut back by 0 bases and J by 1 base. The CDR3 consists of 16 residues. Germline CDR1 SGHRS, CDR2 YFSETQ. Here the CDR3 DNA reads TGCGCCAGCAGCTTGGTAATAGGACTAGGATCCTACGAGCAGTACTTC. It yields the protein CASSLVIGLGSYEQYF. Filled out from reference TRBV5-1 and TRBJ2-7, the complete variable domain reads KAGVTQTPRYLIKTRGQQVTLSCSPISGHRSVSWYQQTPGQGLQFLFEYFSETQRNKGNFPGRFSGRQFSNSRSEMNVSTLELGDSALYLCASSLVIGLGSYEQYFGPGTRLTVT.

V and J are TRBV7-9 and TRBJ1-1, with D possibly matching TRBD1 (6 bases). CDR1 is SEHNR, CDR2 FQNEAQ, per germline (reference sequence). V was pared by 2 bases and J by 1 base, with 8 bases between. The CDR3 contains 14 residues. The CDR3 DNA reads TGTGCCAGCAGCTTATGGGGGCCGAACACTGAAGCTTTCTTT. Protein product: CASSLWGPNTEAFF.

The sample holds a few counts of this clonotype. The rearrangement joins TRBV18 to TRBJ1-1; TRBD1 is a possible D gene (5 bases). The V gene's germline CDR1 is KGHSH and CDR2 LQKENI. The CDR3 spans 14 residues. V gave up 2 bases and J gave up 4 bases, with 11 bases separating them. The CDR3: CASSPGTKGTEAFF. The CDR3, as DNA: TGTGCCAGCTCACCAGGGACCAAGGGCACTGAAGCTTTCTTT.

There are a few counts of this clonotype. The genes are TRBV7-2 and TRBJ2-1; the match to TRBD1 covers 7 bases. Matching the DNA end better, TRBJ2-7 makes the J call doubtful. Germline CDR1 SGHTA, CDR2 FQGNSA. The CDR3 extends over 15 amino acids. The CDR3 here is CASSFDRATRYEQYF. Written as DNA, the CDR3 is TGTGCCAGCAGCTTCGACAGGGCTACGAGGTACGAGCAGTACTTC.

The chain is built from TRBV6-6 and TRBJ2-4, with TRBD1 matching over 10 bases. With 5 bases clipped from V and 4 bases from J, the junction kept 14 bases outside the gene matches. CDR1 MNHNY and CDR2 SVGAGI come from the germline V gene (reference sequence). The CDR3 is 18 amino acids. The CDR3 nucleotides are TGTGCCAGCAGTCCCCTTACAGGGGTGGGACAGGGGAAAAACATTCAGTACTTC. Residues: CASSPLTGVGQGKNIQYF.

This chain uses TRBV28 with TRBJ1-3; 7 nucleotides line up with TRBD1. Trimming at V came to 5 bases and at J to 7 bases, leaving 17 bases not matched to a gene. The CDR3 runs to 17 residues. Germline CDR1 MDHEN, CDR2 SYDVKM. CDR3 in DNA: TGTGCCAGCAGTACCCTCCGCCGGGACAGAGCCTGGAACACCATATATTTT. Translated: CASSTLRRDRAWNTIYF.

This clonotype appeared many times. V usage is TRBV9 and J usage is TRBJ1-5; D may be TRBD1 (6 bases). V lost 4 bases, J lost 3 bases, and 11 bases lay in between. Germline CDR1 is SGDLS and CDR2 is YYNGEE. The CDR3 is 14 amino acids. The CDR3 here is CASSQGGPNQPQHF. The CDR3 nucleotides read TGTGCCAGCAGCCAAGGGGGGCCCAATCAGCCCCAGCATTTT.

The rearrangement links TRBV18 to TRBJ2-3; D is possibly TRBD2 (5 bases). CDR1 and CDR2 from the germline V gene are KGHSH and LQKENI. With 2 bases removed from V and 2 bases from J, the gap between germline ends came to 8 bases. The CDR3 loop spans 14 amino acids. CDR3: CASSPSGFTDTQYF. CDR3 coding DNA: TGTGCCAGCTCACCATCGGGATTCACAGATACGCAGTATTTT.

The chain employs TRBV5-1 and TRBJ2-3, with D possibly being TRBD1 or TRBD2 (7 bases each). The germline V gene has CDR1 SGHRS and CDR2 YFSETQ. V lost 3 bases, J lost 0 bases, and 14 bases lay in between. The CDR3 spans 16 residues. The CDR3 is CASSSGGQISTDTQYF. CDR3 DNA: TGCGCCAGCAGCTCGGGGGGACAGATAAGCACAGATACGCAGTATTTT.

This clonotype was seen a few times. As DNA, the CDR3 is TGCGCCAGCAGCCAAGAGAGGGGTCAAGCAGATACGCAGTATTTT. Protein: CASSQERGQADTQYF. The rearrangement uses TRBV4-3 and TRBJ2-3; the D gene could be TRBD1 or TRBD2 (5 bases each). CDR1 and CDR2 from the germline V gene are LGHNA and YSLEER. The CDR3 has 15 amino acids. Trimming left V 0 bases short and J 4 bases short, with 11 bases between.

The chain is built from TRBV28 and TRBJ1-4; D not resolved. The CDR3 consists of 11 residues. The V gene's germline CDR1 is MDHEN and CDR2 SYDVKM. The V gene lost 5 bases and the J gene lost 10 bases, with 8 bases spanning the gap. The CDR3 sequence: CASSLTSKLFF. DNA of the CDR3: TGTGCCAGCAGTCTGACTTCAAAACTGTTTTTT.

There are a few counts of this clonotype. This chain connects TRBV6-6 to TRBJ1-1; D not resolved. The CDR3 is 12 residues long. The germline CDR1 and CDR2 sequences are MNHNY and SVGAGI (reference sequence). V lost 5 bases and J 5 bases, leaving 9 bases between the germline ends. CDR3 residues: CASSNVRTEAFF. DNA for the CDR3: TGTGCCAGCAGTAATGTAAGGACTGAAGCTTTCTTT.

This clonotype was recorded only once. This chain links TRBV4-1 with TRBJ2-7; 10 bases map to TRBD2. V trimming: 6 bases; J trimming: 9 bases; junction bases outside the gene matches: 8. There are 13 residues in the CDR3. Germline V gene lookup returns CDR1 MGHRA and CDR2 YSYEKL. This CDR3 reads CASRPSGSDAQYF. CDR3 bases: TGCGCCAGCAGGCCTAGCGGGAGTGACGCGCAGTACTTC.